A selection of T cell receptor beta chains follows, all from one sample in a study of blood T cell repertoires in COVID-19. Produced via immunoSEQ multiplex PCR; TCRdb's table is partial and in-frame only. The table records about 89,000 clones, approximately 80% of them present only once. Material: peripheral blood. The receptors were gathered from a human donor in a cohort sampled during active COVID-19. The CDR3 runs from the conserved cysteine through the conserved F or W. The D gene is left open where the match is weak. The listing skips clone size in some rows; elsewhere it reads once, few, many or a size class.

V gene: TRBV7-2
D gene: TRBD2
J gene: TRBJ2-2
clone size: NA
CDR3 DNA: TGTGCCAGTTCGTGGCGGGAGGGCGGCCTAGCGAACACCGGGGAGCTGTTTTTT
CDR3 protein: CASSWREGGLANTGELFF

V gene: TRBV29-1
D gene: NA
J gene: TRBJ2-7
clone size: NA
CDR3 DNA: TGCAGCGTTCGGACGGAGGCCCCCTACGAGCAGTACTTC
CDR3 protein: CSVRTEAPYEQYF

V gene: TRBV28
D gene: NA
J gene: TRBJ1-1
clone size: few
CDR3 DNA: TGTGCCAGCAGTTCCCCCGGCAGGTCTGAAGCTTTCTTT
CDR3 protein: CASSSPGRSEAFF

V gene: TRBV6-5
D gene: NA
J gene: TRBJ2-7
clone size: NA
CDR3 DNA: TGTGCCAGCGGACTCAGGGACTCCGGCTCCTACGAGCAGTACTTC
CDR3 protein: CASGLRDSGSYEQYF

V gene: TRBV7-9
D gene: NA
J gene: TRBJ1-5
clone size: few
CDR3 DNA: TGTGCCAGCAGCTTGGGGGGGAGTCAGCCCCAGCATTTT
CDR3 protein: CASSLGGSQPQHF

V gene: TRBV10-1
D gene: NA
J gene: TRBJ1-2
clone size: NA
CDR3 DNA: TGCGCCAGCAGTGAGAGCGGCAGTTCCTATGGCTACACCTTC
CDR3 protein: CASSESGSSYGYTF

V gene: TRBV18
D gene: NA
J gene: TRBJ2-5
clone size: NA
CDR3 DNA: TGTGCCAGCTCACAACAGCTCGGAGGGGAGACCCAGTACTTC
CDR3 protein: CASSQQLGGETQYF

V gene: TRBV6-2/TRBV6-3
D gene: TRBD1
J gene: TRBJ2-7
clone size: few
CDR3 DNA: TGTGCCAGCAGGCCTTGGACAGGCAAGACCTACGAGCAGTACTTC
CDR3 protein: CASRPWTGKTYEQYF

V gene: TRBV10-3
D gene: TRBD1
J gene: TRBJ2-1
clone size: NA
CDR3 DNA: TGTGCCATCAGTCCATCGGGACAGGGTTACAATGAGCAGTTCTTC
CDR3 protein: CAISPSGQGYNEQFF

V gene: TRBV18
D gene: TRBD1
J gene: TRBJ1-1
clone size: NA
CDR3 DNA: TGTGCCAGCTCACGTGGACAGGGTTTGAACACTGAAGCTTTCTTT
CDR3 protein: CASSRGQGLNTEAFF

V gene: TRBV30
D gene: NA
J gene: TRBJ2-7
clone size: NA
CDR3 DNA: TGTGCGGGAGGGGGAGGGCCGAATTGGTACGAGCAGTACTTC
CDR3 protein: CAGGGGPNWYEQYF

V gene: TRBV10-3
D gene: NA
J gene: TRBJ2-7
clone size: NA
CDR3 DNA: TGTGCCATCAGCCAAACCTACGAGCAGTACTTC
CDR3 protein: CAISQTYEQYF

V gene: TRBV2
D gene: TRBD2
J gene: TRBJ2-7
clone size: NA
CDR3 DNA: TGTGCCAGCAGCTCCGGGACTACCTACGAGCAGTACTTC
CDR3 protein: CASSSGTTYEQYF

V gene: TRBV14
D gene: NA
J gene: TRBJ2-5
clone size: NA
CDR3 DNA: TGTGCCAGCAGCCAAGAACCAGTTGAGACCCAGTACTTC
CDR3 protein: CASSQEPVETQYF

V gene: TRBV5-5
D gene: NA
J gene: TRBJ2-7
clone size: few
CDR3 DNA: TGTGCCAGCAGCTCGACTTTGGGGGACAACTACGAGCAGTACTTC
CDR3 protein: CASSSTLGDNYEQYF

V gene: TRBV24-1
D gene: TRBD1
J gene: TRBJ2-1
clone size: NA
CDR3 DNA: TGTGCCACCAGTGACCCAGGACAGGGTAGCAATGAGCAGTTCTTC
CDR3 protein: CATSDPGQGSNEQFF

V gene: TRBV11-2
D gene: TRBD2
J gene: TRBJ2-7
clone size: NA
CDR3 DNA: TGTGCCAGCAGGCCAAGCGGGAGGGCCTACGAGCAGTACTTC
CDR3 protein: CASRPSGRAYEQYF

V gene: TRBV25-1
D gene: NA
J gene: TRBJ1-2
clone size: NA
CDR3 DNA: TGTGCCAGCAGTGAATCCCGCAGGCAAGGCTACACCTTC
CDR3 protein: CASSESRRQGYTF

V gene: TRBV5-1
D gene: NA
J gene: TRBJ2-6
clone size: NA
CDR3 DNA: TGCGCCAGCAGCTTGCCGGGGAACTCTGGGGCCAACGTCCTGACTTTC
CDR3 protein: CASSLPGNSGANVLTF

V gene: TRBV28
D gene: NA
J gene: TRBJ2-3
clone size: NA
CDR3 DNA: TGTGCCAGCAGTTTGGGCGGGGCTAGCACAGATACGCAGTATTTT
CDR3 protein: CASSLGGASTDTQYF

V gene: TRBV5-4
D gene: TRBD1
J gene: TRBJ1-6
clone size: few
CDR3 DNA: TGTGCCAGCAGTTCGAGACCAGGGACAGGATATAATTCACCCCTCCACTTT
CDR3 protein: CASSSRPGTGYNSPLHF

V gene: TRBV5-6
D gene: NA
J gene: TRBJ1-2
clone size: few
CDR3 DNA: TGTGCCAGCAGCTTGTGGACTCTTCTCGAGCATGGCTACACCTTC
CDR3 protein: CASSLWTLLEHGYTF

V gene: TRBV14
D gene: TRBD2
J gene: TRBJ2-3
clone size: once
CDR3 DNA: TGTGCCAGCAGCCCGATAGCGGGATACGCGCAGTATTTT
CDR3 protein: CASSPIAGYAQYF

V gene: TRBV18
D gene: TRBD2
J gene: TRBJ2-7
clone size: NA
CDR3 DNA: TGTGCCAGCGGAGCCGGGACCCAAGGACTAGCGGGAGCAAACGAGCAGTACTTC
CDR3 protein: CASGAGTQGLAGANEQYF

V gene: TRBV6-5
D gene: TRBD2
J gene: TRBJ2-7
clone size: NA
CDR3 DNA: TGTGCCAGCAGTTACCGGGGACTATTCTACGAGCAGTACTTC
CDR3 protein: CASSYRGLFYEQYF

V gene: TRBV18
D gene: TRBD1
J gene: TRBJ2-3
clone size: NA
CDR3 DNA: TGTGCCAGCTCACCGAGGACAGGGGGTGGGACAGATACGCAGTATTTT
CDR3 protein: CASSPRTGGGTDTQYF

V gene: TRBV19
D gene: TRBD1
J gene: TRBJ1-5
clone size: NA
CDR3 DNA: TGTGCCAGTAGTACCTTCAAGGGGGCAGGGCCCCAGCATTTT
CDR3 protein: CASSTFKGAGPQHF

V gene: TRBV7-2
D gene: NA
J gene: TRBJ2-3
clone size: NA
CDR3 DNA: TGTGCCAGCAGCCCTAGCACAGATACGCAGTATTTT
CDR3 protein: CASSPSTDTQYF

V gene: TRBV19
D gene: NA
J gene: TRBJ1-5
clone size: few
CDR3 DNA: TGTGCCAGTACCCCGAGTCCAGGGCAGGGGTTTGTTCAGCCCCAGCATTTT
CDR3 protein: CASTPSPGQGFVQPQHF

V gene: TRBV4-1
D gene: TRBD2
J gene: TRBJ2-7
clone size: NA
CDR3 DNA: TGCGCCAGCAGTCCGGGAAGCGGGGGGTACGAGCAGTACTTC
CDR3 protein: CASSPGSGGYEQYF

V gene: TRBV28
D gene: TRBD1
J gene: TRBJ1-5
clone size: NA
CDR3 DNA: TGTGCCAGCAGAATCACAGGGGCCCCTGATCAGCCCCAGCATTTT
CDR3 protein: CASRITGAPDQPQHF

V gene: TRBV7-3
D gene: NA
J gene: TRBJ2-1
clone size: NA
CDR3 DNA: TGTGCCAGCAGCTTTAGAGGCAATGAGCAGTTCTTC
CDR3 protein: CASSFRGNEQFF

V gene: TRBV12-5
D gene: NA
J gene: TRBJ1-1
clone size: NA
CDR3 DNA: TGTGCTAGTGCCCTAACGGTGAACACTGAAGCTTTCTTT
CDR3 protein: CASALTVNTEAFF

V gene: TRBV21-1
D gene: NA
J gene: TRBJ2-7
clone size: NA
CDR3 DNA: TGTGCCAGCAGCAAAACAGGGTCCTTTTCCTACGAGCAGTACTTC
CDR3 protein: CASSKTGSFSYEQYF

V gene: TRBV19
D gene: NA
J gene: TRBJ1-5
clone size: NA
CDR3 DNA: TGTGCCAGTAGTATGGGAGCTCGGCAGCCCCAGCATTTT
CDR3 protein: CASSMGARQPQHF

V gene: TRBV29-1
D gene: TRBD2
J gene: TRBJ2-3
clone size: NA
CDR3 DNA: TGCAGCGGCCAACTAGCGGGAGACGATACGCAGTATTTT
CDR3 protein: CSGQLAGDDTQYF